These 4 T cell receptor beta chains were sequenced from one sample in a study of blood T cell repertoires in COVID-19. Clones were sequenced by immunoSEQ multiplex PCR, and TCRdb holds only the in-frame ones, with some missing. This sample has about 280,000 clones, with around 82% found just once. Sequenced sample: peripheral blood. The origin of the receptors is a woman between 50 and 59 years old who had recovered from COVID-19.

The chain recombines TRBV20-1 with TRBJ1-4; no clear D gene. Per germline, CDR1 DFQATT and CDR2 SNEGSKA (reference sequence). The CDR3 runs 9 residues. The CDR3 DNA reads as TGCAGCCACGGTGAAAAACTGTTTTTT. Translating gives CSHGEKLFF.

The sample holds one count of this clone. CDR3 nucleotide sequence: TGTGCCAGCAGCTCCCGTAAGGCCAGGGCGGACACCATATATTTT. Translating gives CASSSRKARADTIYF. The V and J genes are TRBV3-1 (or the pseudogene TRBV3-2) and TRBJ1-3; D perhaps matches TRBD1 (5 bases). This CDR3 region has 15 residues. Germline CDR1 LGHDT, CDR2 YNNKEL (reference sequence). V was clipped by 5 bases and J by 8 bases, with 19 bases between them.

The chain combines TRBV19 with TRBJ2-3; 9 bases are a match to TRBD2. The CDR3 is 16 amino acids. CDR1 and CDR2 from the germline V gene are LNHDA and SQIVND (reference sequence). V lost 3 bases, J lost 0 bases, and 4 bases stayed unmatched. CDR3 DNA sequence: TGTGCCAGTAGTATTTGGCTAGCGGGGAGCACAGATACGCAGTATTTT. It encodes CASSIWLAGSTDTQYF.

This chain links TRBV7-2 with TRBJ2-3; TRBD1 might be the D (5 bases). From germline, CDR1 is SGHTA and CDR2 FQGNSA. This CDR3 has 16 amino acids. V lost 2 bases to trimming and J lost 4 bases, with 16 bases between them. This CDR3 is CASSLWGSQGADTQYF. The CDR3 region has the DNA TGTGCCAGCAGCTTATGGGGCTCCCAGGGCGCAGATACGCAGTATTTT.